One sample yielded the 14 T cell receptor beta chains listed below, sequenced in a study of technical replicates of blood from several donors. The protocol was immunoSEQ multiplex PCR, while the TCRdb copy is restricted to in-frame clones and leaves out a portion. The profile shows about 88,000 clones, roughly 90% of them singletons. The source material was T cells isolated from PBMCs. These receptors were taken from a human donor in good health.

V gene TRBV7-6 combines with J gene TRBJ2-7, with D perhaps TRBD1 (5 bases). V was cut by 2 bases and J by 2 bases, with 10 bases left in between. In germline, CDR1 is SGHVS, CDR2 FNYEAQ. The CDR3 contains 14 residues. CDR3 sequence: CASSLSPDTYEQYF. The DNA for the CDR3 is TGTGCCAGCAGCTTATCCCCGGACACCTACGAGCAGTACTTC.

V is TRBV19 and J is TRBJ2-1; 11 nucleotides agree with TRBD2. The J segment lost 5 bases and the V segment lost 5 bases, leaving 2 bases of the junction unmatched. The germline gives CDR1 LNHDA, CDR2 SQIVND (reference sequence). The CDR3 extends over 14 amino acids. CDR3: CASSLAGGDNEQFF. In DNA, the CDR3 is TGTGCCAGTAGTTTAGCGGGAGGGGACAATGAGCAGTTCTTC.

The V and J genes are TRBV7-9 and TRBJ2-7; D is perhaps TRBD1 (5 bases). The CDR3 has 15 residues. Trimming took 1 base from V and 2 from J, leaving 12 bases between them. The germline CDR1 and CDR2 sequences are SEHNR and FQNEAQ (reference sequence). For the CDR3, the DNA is TGTGCCAGCAGCTTAGAAGGGGTCCTGACCTACGAGCAGTACTTC. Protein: CASSLEGVLTYEQYF.

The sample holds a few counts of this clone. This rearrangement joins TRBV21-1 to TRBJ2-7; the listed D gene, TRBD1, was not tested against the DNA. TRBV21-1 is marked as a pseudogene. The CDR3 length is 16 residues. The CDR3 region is CASSKVSGQTNYEQYF. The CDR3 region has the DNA TGTGCCAGCAGCAAAGTTTCGGGACAGACGAACTACGAGCAGTACTTC.

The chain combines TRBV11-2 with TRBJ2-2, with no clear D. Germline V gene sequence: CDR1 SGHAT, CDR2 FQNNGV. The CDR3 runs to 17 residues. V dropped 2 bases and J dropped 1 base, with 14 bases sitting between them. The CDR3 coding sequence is TGTGCCAGCAGCTTACTTCGCAAGCTACTGAACACCGGGGAGCTGTTTTTT. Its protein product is CASSLLRKLLNTGELFF.

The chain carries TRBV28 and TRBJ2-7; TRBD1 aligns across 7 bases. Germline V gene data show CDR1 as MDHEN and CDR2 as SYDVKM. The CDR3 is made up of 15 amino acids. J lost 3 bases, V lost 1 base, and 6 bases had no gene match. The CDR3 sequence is CASSLFTGAHYEQYF. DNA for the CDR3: TGTGCCAGCAGTTTATTCACAGGGGCCCACTACGAGCAGTACTTC.

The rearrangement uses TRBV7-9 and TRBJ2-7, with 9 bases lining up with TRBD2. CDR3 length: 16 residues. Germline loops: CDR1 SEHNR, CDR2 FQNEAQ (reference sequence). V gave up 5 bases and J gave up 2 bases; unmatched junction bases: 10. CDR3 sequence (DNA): TGTGCCAGCAGCCCAGGAGATAGCGGGGGTACCTACGAGCAGTACTTC. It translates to CASSPGDSGGTYEQYF. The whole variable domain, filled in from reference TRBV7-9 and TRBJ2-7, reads DTGVSQNPRHKITKRGQNVTFRCDPISEHNRLYWYRQTLGQGPEFLTYFQNEAQLEKSRLLSDRFSAERPKGSFSTLEIQRTEQGDSAMYLCASSPGDSGGTYEQYFGPGTRLTVT.

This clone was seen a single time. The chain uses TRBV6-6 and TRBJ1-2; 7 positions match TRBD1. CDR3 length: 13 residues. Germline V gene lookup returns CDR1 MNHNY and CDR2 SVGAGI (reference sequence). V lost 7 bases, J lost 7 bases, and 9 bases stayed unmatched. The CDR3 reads CASTQGQDAGYTF. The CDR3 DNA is TGTGCCAGCACACAGGGGCAGGATGCTGGCTACACCTTC.

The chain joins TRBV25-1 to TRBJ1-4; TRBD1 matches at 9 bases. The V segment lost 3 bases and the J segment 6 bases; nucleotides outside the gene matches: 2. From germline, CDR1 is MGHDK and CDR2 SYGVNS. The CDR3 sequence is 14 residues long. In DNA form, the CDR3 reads TGTGCCAGCAGTGATGACAGGGGGGATGAAAAACTGTTTTTT. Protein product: CASSDDRGDEKLFF.

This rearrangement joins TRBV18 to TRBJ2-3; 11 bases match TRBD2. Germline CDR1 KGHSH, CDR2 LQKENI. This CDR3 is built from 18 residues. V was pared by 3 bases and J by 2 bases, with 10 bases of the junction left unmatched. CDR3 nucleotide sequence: TGTGCCAGCTCACCCGCTCTCGGGACTAGCGGCTCCACAGATACGCAGTATTTT. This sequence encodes CASSPALGTSGSTDTQYF.

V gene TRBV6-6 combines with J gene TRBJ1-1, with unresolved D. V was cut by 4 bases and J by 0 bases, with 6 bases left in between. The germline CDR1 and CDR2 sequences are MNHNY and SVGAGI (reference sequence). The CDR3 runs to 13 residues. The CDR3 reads CASSFDLNTEAFF. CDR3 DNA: TGTGCCAGCAGTTTCGACTTGAACACTGAAGCTTTCTTT.

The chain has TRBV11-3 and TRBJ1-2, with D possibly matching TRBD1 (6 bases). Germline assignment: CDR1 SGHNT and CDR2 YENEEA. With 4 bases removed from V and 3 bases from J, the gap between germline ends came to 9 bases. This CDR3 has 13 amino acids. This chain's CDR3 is CASSSSGDYGYTF. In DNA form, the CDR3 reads TGTGCCAGCAGCTCCTCAGGGGACTATGGCTACACCTTC.

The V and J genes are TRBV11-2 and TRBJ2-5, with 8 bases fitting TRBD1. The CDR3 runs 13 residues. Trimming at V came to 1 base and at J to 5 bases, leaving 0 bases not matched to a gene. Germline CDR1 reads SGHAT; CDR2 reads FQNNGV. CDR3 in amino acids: CASSLGQGETQYF. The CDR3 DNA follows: TGTGCCAGCAGCTTAGGACAGGGGGAGACCCAGTACTTC.

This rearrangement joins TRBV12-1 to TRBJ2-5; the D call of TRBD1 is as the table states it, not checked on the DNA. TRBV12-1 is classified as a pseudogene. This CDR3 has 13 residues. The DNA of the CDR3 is TGTGCCAGCAGCACTACAGGGGAAGAGACCCAGTACTTC. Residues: CASSTTGEETQYF.